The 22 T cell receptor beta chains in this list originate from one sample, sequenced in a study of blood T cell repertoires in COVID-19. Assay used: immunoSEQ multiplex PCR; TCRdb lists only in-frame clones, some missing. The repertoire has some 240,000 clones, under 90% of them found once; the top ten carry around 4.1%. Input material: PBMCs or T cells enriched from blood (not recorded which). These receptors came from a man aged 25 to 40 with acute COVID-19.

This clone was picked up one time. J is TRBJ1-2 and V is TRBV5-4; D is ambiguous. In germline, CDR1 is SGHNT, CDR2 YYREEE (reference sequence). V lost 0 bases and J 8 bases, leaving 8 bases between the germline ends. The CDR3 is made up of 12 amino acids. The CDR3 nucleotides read TGTGCCAGCAGCTTGGTGAGTTCCGGCTACACCTTC. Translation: CASSLVSSGYTF.

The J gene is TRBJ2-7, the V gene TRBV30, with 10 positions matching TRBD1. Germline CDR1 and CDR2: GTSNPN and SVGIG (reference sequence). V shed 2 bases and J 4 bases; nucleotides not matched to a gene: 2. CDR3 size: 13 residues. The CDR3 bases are TGTGCCTGGAGTCCGGGACAGGGGTACGAGCAGTACGTC. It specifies CAWSPGQGYEQYV.

The CDR3 region has the DNA TGTGCCAGCAGTACCTACGGGAGGGGTGGTCACGAGCAGTACGTC. Residues: CASSTYGRGGHEQYV. This chain links TRBV5-4 with TRBJ2-7, with TRBD2 matching 8 bases. Looked up from germline, CDR1 is SGHNT and CDR2 is YYREEE (reference sequence). The CDR3 has 15 amino acids. V dropped 5 bases and J dropped 5; count of bases not matched to a gene: 12.

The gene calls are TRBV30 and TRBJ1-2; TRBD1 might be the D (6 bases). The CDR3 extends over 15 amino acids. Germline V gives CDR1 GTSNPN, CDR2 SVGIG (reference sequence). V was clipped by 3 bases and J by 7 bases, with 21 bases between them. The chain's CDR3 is CAWSHLGSGAGGYTF. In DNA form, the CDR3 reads TGTGCCTGGAGCCACTTAGGTTCAGGGGCGGGTGGCTACACCTTC. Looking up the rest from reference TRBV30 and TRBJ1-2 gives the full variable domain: SQTIHQWPATLVQPVGSPLSLECTVEGTSNPNLYWYRQAAGRGLQLLFYSVGIGQISSEVPQNLSASRPQDRQFILSSKKLLLSDSGFYLCAWSHLGSGAGGYTFGSGTRLTVV.

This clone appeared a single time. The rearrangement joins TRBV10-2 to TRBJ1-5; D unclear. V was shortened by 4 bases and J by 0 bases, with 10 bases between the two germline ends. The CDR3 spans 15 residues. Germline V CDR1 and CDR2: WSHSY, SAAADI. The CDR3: CASSVGSNSNQPQHF. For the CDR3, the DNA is TGCGCCAGCAGTGTTGGCTCGAATAGCAATCAGCCCCAGCATTTT.

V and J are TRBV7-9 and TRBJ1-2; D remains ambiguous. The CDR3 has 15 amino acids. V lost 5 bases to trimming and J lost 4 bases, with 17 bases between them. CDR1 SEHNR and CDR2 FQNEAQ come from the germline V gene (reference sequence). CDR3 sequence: CASSPTSKEGYGYTF. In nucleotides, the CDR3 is TGTGCCAGCAGCCCCACCTCCAAGGAGGGCTATGGCTACACCTTC.

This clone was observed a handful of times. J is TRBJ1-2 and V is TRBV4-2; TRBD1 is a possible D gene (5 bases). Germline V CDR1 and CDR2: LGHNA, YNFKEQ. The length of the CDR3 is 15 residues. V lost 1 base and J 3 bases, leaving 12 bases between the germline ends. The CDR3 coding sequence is TGTGCCAGCAGCCAAGTGACAGCACTCGACTATGGCTACACCTTC. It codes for CASSQVTALDYGYTF.

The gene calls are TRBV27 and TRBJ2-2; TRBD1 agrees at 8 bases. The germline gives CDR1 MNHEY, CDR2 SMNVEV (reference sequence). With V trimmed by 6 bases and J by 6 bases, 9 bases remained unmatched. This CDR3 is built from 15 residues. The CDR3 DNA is TGTGCCAGCAGGAGAGACAGGGGTCAAGCCGGGGAGCTGTTTTTT. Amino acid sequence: CASRRDRGQAGELFF.

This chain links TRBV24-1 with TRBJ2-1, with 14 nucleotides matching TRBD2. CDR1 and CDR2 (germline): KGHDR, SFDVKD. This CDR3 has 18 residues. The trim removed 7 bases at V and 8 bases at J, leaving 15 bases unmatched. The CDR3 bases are TGTGCCACCAGCGCTCCCACGGGACTAGCGGGAGTAGGGGATGAGCAGTTCTTC. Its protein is CATSAPTGLAGVGDEQFF.

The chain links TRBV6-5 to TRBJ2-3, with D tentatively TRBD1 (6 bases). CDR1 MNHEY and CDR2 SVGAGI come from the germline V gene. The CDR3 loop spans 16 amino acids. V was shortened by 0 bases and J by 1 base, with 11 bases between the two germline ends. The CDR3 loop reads CASSYSEQGGTDTQYF. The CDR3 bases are TGTGCCAGCAGTTACTCGGAACAGGGAGGCACAGATACGCAGTATTTT.

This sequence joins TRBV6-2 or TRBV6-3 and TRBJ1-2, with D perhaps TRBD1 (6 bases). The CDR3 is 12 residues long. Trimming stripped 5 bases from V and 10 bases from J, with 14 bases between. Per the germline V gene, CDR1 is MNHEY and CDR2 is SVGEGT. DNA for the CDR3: TGTGCCAGCAGTCCGGTGGACAGAATCTACACCTTC. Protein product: CASSPVDRIYTF.

In nucleotides, the CDR3 is TGCGCCAGCAGCCCCCGAGCGGGGGAAGAGACCCAGTACTTC. It encodes CASSPRAGEETQYF. The chain uses TRBV5-1 and TRBJ2-5, with 8 bases fitting TRBD2. Germline CDR1 is SGHRS and CDR2 is YFSETQ. CDR3 size: 14 residues. J lost 3 bases, V lost 4 bases, and 5 bases had no gene match.

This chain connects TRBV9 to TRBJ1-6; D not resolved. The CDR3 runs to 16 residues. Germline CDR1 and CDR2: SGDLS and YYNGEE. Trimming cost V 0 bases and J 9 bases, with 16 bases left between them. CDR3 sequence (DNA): TGTGCCAGCAGCGTAGGGGATCGGACCGCGGGTTCACCCCTCCACTTT. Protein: CASSVGDRTAGSPLHF.

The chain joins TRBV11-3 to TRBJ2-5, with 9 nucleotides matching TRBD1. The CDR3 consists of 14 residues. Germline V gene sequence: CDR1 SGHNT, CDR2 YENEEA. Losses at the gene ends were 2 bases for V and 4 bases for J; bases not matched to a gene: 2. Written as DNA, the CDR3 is TGTGCCAGCAGCTTAATGGGACAGGGAGAGACCCAGTACTTC. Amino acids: CASSLMGQGETQYF.

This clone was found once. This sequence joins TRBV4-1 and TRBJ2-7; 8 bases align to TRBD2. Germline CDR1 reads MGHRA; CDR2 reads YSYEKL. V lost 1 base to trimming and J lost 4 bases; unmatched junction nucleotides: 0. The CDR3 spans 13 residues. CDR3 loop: CASSQASGYEQYV. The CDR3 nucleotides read TGCGCCAGCAGCCAAGCTAGCGGGTACGAGCAGTACGTC.

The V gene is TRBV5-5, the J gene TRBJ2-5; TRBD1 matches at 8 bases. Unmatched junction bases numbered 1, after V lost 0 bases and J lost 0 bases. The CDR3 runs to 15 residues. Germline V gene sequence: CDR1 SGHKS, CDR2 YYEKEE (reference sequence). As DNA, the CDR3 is TGTGCCAGCAGCTTGGGGGGACAGGACCAAGAGACCCAGTACTTC. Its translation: CASSLGGQDQETQYF.

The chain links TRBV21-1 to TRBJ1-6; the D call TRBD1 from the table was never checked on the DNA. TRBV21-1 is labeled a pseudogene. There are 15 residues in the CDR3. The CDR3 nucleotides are TGTGCCAGCAGCAACCGGCAGGGGGTAGGATCACCCCTCCACTTT. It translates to CASSNRQGVGSPLHF.

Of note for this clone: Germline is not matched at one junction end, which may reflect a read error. The CDR3 DNA is TGTGCCAGCAGCCCAGGCGGGGGTAACACCGGGGAGCTGTTTTTT. This codes for CASSPGGGNTGELFF. The chain has TRBV5-1 and TRBJ2-2; 7 nucleotides match TRBD2. The CDR3 has 15 amino acids. CDR1 SGHRS and CDR2 YFSETQ come from the germline V gene.

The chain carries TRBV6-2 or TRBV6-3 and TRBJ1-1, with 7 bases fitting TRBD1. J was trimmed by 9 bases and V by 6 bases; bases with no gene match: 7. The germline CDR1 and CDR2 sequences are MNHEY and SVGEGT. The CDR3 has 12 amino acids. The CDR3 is CASSPTGWQAFF. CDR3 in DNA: TGTGCCAGCAGCCCGACAGGGTGGCAAGCTTTCTTT.

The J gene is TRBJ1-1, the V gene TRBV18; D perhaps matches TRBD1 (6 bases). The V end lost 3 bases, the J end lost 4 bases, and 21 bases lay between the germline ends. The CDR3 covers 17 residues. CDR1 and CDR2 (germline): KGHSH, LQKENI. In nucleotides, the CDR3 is TGTGCCAGCTCACCCCCAGGGATTCTCCGCAGGGGCACTGAAGCTTTCTTT. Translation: CASSPPGILRRGTEAFF.

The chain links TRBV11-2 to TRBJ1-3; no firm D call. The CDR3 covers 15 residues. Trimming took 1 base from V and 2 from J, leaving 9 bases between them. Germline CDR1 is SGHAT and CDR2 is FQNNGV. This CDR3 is CASSLGLPTGNTIYF. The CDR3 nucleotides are TGTGCCAGCAGCTTAGGATTGCCTACTGGAAACACCATATATTTT.

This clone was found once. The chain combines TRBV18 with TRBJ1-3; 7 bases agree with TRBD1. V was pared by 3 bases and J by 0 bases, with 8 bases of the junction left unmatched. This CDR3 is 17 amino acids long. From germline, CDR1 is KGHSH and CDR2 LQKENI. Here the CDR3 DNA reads TGTGCCAGCTCACCGGTGGGACAGAGCCTCTCTGGAAACACCATATATTTT. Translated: CASSPVGQSLSGNTIYF.